These T cell receptor beta chains were read from a single sample in a study of cytomegalovirus exposure and HLA in healthy donors. The table came from immunoSEQ multiplex PCR; TCRdb's copy has only in-frame clones and leaves some out. Among roughly 160,000 clones listed, over 60% were seen once. What was sequenced was PBMCs. The receptor source for this set is a woman between 25 and 40 years old in good health and CMV-seronegative. The CDR3 runs from the conserved cysteine through the conserved F or W. The D gene is left open where the match is weak. Size tells how often a clone was seen (once, few, many) or the class of an expanded clone, and some rows leave it out.

J gene	V gene	D gene	CDR3 length	clone size	CDR3 DNA	CDR3 protein
TRBJ1-5	TRBV30	TRBD1	13	-	TGTGCCTGGGCGACAGGGAACAATCAGCCCCAGCATTTT	CAWATGNNQPQHF
TRBJ1-1	TRBV5-4	-	15	few	TGTGCCAGCAGCTTCAGATACGGGGTGAACACTGAAGCTTTCTTT	CASSFRYGVNTEAFF
TRBJ1-3	TRBV10-3	TRBD1	17	-	TGTGCCATCAGTGAGTCGGGGACAGGGCGCTCTGGAAACACCATATATTTT	CAISESGTGRSGNTIYF
TRBJ2-7	TRBV10-3	-	14	-	TGTGCCATCAGTGAGTCTGCCAGGGGCTACGAGCAGTACTTC	CAISESARGYEQYF
TRBJ2-7	TRBV29-1	TRBD2	16	-	TGCAGCGTTGAAGATTGGTCAGCGGGAGTTTCCTACGAGCAGTACTTC	CSVEDWSAGVSYEQYF
TRBJ2-1	TRBV1	-	14	-	TGCACCAGCAGCCATCGTAGCGGGAGGAATGAGCAGTTCTTC	CTSSHRSGRNEQFF
TRBJ1-4	TRBV7-8	-	14	-	TGTGCCAGCAGCTTATTCTTACAGGATGAAAAACTGTTTTTT	CASSLFLQDEKLFF
TRBJ2-5	TRBV10-3	TRBD1	16	-	TGTGCCATCAGACCGAGCACCGGGACAGGGGGTGAGACCCAGTACTTC	CAIRPSTGTGGETQYF
TRBJ2-5	TRBV13	TRBD1	16	-	TGTGCCAGCAGTCCCGCCGGGACAGGGGGCCAAGAGACCCAGTACTTC	CASSPAGTGGQETQYF
TRBJ2-2	TRBV4-3	-	18	-	TGCGCCAGCAGCCAAGACGTTTATGGGCTACTTAACACCGGGGAGCTGTTTTTT	CASSQDVYGLLNTGELFF
TRBJ2-1	TRBV6-1	-	14	few	TGTGCCAGCAGTGAGGGGGCAGGCTACAATGAGCAGTTCTTC	CASSEGAGYNEQFF
TRBJ1-1	TRBV9	TRBD1	13	-	TGTGCCAGCAGCGTTCAGGGGGACACTGAAGCTTTCTTT	CASSVQGDTEAFF
TRBJ2-3	TRBV7-2	TRBD2	17	-	TGTGCCAGCAGCTTAGCTGCTAGCGGGGGGTACACAGATACGCAGTATTTT	CASSLAASGGYTDTQYF
TRBJ1-1	TRBV6-5	-	14	-	TGTGCCAGCAGGCGGGGGCTCGGGGGCACTGAAGCTTTCTTT	CASRRGLGGTEAFF
TRBJ1-4	TRBV6-5	-	13	-	TGTGCCAGCAGACAGGGCATTATGGAAAAACTGTTTTTT	CASRQGIMEKLFF
TRBJ1-3	TRBV19	-	16	-	TGTGCCAGTAGTATCCCTCTAAGGAGTGTAAGAAACACCATATATTTT	CASSIPLRSVRNTIYF
TRBJ2-1	TRBV2	-	9	-	TGTGCCACCCGGGATGAGCAGTTCTTC	CATRDEQFF
TRBJ1-1	TRBV7-2	TRBD1	12	-	TGTGCCAGCAGCTTTAGACAGGGCGCGGCTTTCTTT	CASSFRQGAAFF
TRBJ2-5	TRBV5-4	-	14	-	TGTGCCAGCAGCTTGGTAGCGACCGAAGAGACCCAGTACTTC	CASSLVATEETQYF
TRBJ2-1	TRBV7-3	TRBD1	15	-	TGTGCCAGCAGCTTAAACAGGGGAGCCTACAATGAGCAGTTCTTC	CASSLNRGAYNEQFF
TRBJ1-1	TRBV29-1	-	15	-	TGCAGCGGGGGGACCCTACAGGGAAGGGACACTGAAGCTTTCTTT	CSGGTLQGRDTEAFF
TRBJ2-7	TRBV30	-	15	-	TGTGCCTGGAGTGTATCCGGGAAGGGCGCCTACGAGCAGTACTTC	CAWSVSGKGAYEQYF
TRBJ2-3	TRBV18	TRBD1	18	-	TGTGCCAGCTCCCGCGGCATTCCGGGACAGGCTAGCACAGATACGCAGTATTTT	CASSRGIPGQASTDTQYF
TRBJ2-1	TRBV5-1	TRBD2	14	-	TGCGCCAGTCGGACTAGCGGGCTATCGGATGAGCAGTTCTTC	CASRTSGLSDEQFF
TRBJ1-2	TRBV6-5	TRBD1	14	-	TGTGCCAGCAGGACAGGGGACTCTAACTATGGCTACCCCTTC	CASRTGDSNYGYPF
TRBJ1-1	TRBV5-1	TRBD1	15	-	TGCGCCAGCAGCCCCATGACAGGGGGGGGAACTGAAGCTTTCTTT	CASSPMTGGGTEAFF
TRBJ1-2	TRBV6-1	TRBD1	16	-	TGTGCCAGCAGTGACCAAAACCCATTGACAGGGAGCGGCTACACCTTC	CASSDQNPLTGSGYTF
TRBJ2-1	TRBV28	TRBD1	14	-	TGTGCCAGCAGCCCCCAGGGGGCCAGCAATGAGCAGTTCTTC	CASSPQGASNEQFF
TRBJ2-5	TRBV5-5	-	13	-	TGTGCCAGCACCGTTGGAGGGCAAGAGACCCAGTACTTC	CASTVGGQETQYF
TRBJ2-7	TRBV14	-	13	-	TGTGCCAGCAGCCGAGAGTCGAGTTACAGTTCGAATTTC	CASSRESSYSSNF
TRBJ2-6	TRBV5-1	-	16	-	TGCGCCAGCAGCTTGGCCCCAGGGGCTGGGGCCAACGTCCTGACTTTC	CASSLAPGAGANVLTF
TRBJ2-2	TRBV2	-	13	-	TGTGCCAGCAGTGATCAGAGCGTCGGGGAGCTGTTTTTT	CASSDQSVGELFF
TRBJ1-5	TRBV19	-	15	-	TGTGCCAGTAGTATAGCGCGGGGCCATAATCAGCCCCAGCATTTT	CASSIARGHNQPQHF
TRBJ1-2	TRBV10-3	TRBD1	13	-	TGTGCCATCAGTGGTGACCAGGGGGGCGGCTACACCTTC	CAISGDQGGGYTF
TRBJ1-3	TRBV7-9	TRBD1	16	few	TGTGCCAGCAGCCTCAACAGGGGTTTCTCTGGAAACACCATATATTTT	CASSLNRGFSGNTIYF